This entry features one TCR beta chain sequence. Its recognized antigen is unknown. Per-base qualities were not stored, and no clone one base away is much larger. TCR beta VDJ combination and CDR3 sequence profiling used genomic DNA as the template. TCR repertoire sequencing was run on an Illumina HiSeq 2000. Per the source publication's procedure: TRBV/TRBJ rearrangement plots, CDR3 size and DJ length profiles, and Simpson's diversity index were used to evaluate the repertoires. The most abundant DNA sequence in the deep sequencing data was taken as the immunodominant clone. CDR3 amino acid sequences were screened for sharing across subjects and were compared with published repertoires and the VDJdb database. The public reads were run again by TCRdb, first through fastp at Q25 and then through MiXCR, and only productive beta chains were kept. Rows with one shared CDR3 protein collapse into an entry with the most common genes and DNA. Here the V and J calls rest on TCRdb's processing, not on the authors' analysis. For this sample there are 30,000 to 40,000 distinct CDR3 sequences; 76% appear just once. The biggest ten clones account for 22% of the sample.

This entry belongs to a study of CD8+CD57+ T cells in acquired aplastic anemia (dated by TCRdb to the late 2010s). For the study in its entirety: DNA extracted from sorted CD4+ and CD8+ cells had a mean of approximately 3.3 ug, with a range of about 0.19 to 30 ug. Mean read counts for healthy donor samples were approximately 10 million for CD4+ cells and 11.0 million for CD8+ cells.

TCR repertoires of sorted CD4+ and CD8+ blood T cells from severe aplastic anemia patients and healthy subjects were deep-sequenced in the study. Ficoll-Paque density gradient centrifugation was used to isolate peripheral blood mononuclear cells. Before DNA extraction, CD4+ and CD8+ T cells were sorted by FACS or by magnetic beads. General findings and caveats noted by the study authors: Some 30 CD8+ CDR3 sequences were found to be shared between patients and controls, but these sequences appeared to be highly expressed in patients and within the immunodominant clones of the patients. CD8+ Simpson's diversity did not differ significantly between patients and healthy controls (P=0.060).

The junction shows trimming of 4 bases on V and 2 bases on J, plus 9 bases between the germline ends. CDR1 and CDR2 are read off the germline V gene as MGHDK and SYGVNS. From the cysteine up to the phenylalanine, the CDR3 has a length of 13 residues. Only the CDR3 DNA stays, 39 bases, in frame from base 1. The chain joins TRBV25-1 to TRBJ2-7, with no reliable assignment of the D segment. The sequence was obtained from a human donor in good health, serving as a control. Sequencing was done on a sample of sorted CD4+, CD8+, or CD8+CD57+ T cells (not recorded which) from PBMCs. The encoded CDR3 is CASSGRQAYEQYF. The nucleotide sequence reads TGTGCCAGCAGTGGTCGGCAAGCCTACGAGCAGTACTTC.